A single sample is the source of the 4 T cell receptor beta chains below, sequenced in a study of technical replicates of blood from several donors. Generated by immunoSEQ multiplex PCR, the TCRdb table keeps only in-frame clones and is missing some. The data show about 50,000 clones, approximately 95% seen once. Sequencing was done on a sample of T cells isolated from PBMCs. The receptors stem from a human donor in good health.

The chain combines TRBV19 with TRBJ2-1; TRBD1 matches at 7 bases. CDR1 and CDR2 (germline): LNHDA, SQIVND (reference sequence). The J segment lost 7 bases and the V segment lost 6 bases, leaving 9 bases of the junction unmatched. The CDR3 spans 14 residues. The CDR3: CASRKLTGRNEQFF. The CDR3 DNA is TGTGCCAGTAGGAAACTGACAGGGAGAAATGAGCAGTTCTTC.

The V and J genes are TRBV10-2 and TRBJ2-1, with TRBD2 identical over 8 bases. From germline, CDR1 is WSHSY and CDR2 SAAADI. Losses at the gene ends were 10 bases for V and 1 base for J; bases not matched to a gene: 21. This CDR3 comprises 19 residues. The CDR3 reads CATWGSGAGVMVSYNEQFF. In DNA form, the CDR3 reads TGCGCCACCTGGGGGAGCGGAGCGGGAGTAATGGTTTCCTACAATGAGCAGTTCTTC.

The CDR3 spells CASSYSRGRGNTIYF. In DNA form, the CDR3 reads TGTGCCAGCAGTTACTCTCGCGGTCGCGGAAACACCATATATTTT. The chain couples TRBV6-6 to TRBJ1-3; D is uncertain. The germline gives CDR1 MNHNY, CDR2 SVGAGI (reference sequence). The length of the CDR3 is 15 residues. Between the trimmed V and J ends, which lost 0 bases and 4 bases, there was a span of 10 bases.

This chain links TRBV9 with TRBJ1-2; 8 bases are a match to TRBD1. Unmatched junction bases numbered 5, after V lost 0 bases and J lost 4 bases. This CDR3 contains 15 residues. Germline V CDR1 and CDR2: SGDLS, YYNGEE. CDR3 sequence: CASSVEAGGGYGYTF. The DNA for the CDR3 is TGTGCCAGCAGCGTAGAGGCAGGGGGCGGCTATGGCTACACCTTC.